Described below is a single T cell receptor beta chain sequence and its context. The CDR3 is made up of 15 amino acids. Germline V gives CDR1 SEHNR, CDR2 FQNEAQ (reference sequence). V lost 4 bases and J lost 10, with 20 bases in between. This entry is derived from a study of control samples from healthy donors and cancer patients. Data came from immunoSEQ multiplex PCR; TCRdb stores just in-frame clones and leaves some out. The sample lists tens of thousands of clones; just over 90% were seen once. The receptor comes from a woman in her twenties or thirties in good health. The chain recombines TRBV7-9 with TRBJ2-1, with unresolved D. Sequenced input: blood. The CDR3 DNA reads TGTGCCAGCAGCTCCCCTAGTGACCCCGTTCGGGAGCAGTTCTTC. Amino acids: CASSSPSDPVREQFF. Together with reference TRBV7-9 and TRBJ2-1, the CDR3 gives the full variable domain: DTGVSQNPRHKITKRGQNVTFRCDPISEHNRLYWYRQTLGQGPEFLTYFQNEAQLEKSRLLSDRFSAERPKGSFSTLEIQRTEQGDSAMYLCASSSPSDPVREQFFGPGTRLTVL.